The 7 T cell receptor beta chains below come from one sample, sequenced in a study of T cell responses to AZD1222 COVID-19 vaccine. Clones were sequenced by immunoSEQ multiplex PCR, and TCRdb holds only the in-frame ones, with some missing. The table includes 40,000 to 45,000 clones, around 80% detected once. Sequences were derived from peripheral blood, sampled 28 days after the second dose of the MenACWY control vaccine. The receptors shown here come from an adult who received the MenACWY meningococcal vaccine as a control.

The V and J genes are TRBV2 and TRBJ1-2, with a weak D call TRBD1 (6 bases). V was clipped by 1 base and J by 3 bases, with 12 bases between them. The germline gives CDR1 SNHLY, CDR2 FYNNEI. CDR3 length: 15 residues. CDR3 DNA sequence: TGTGCCAGCAGTGAAGAGAGGGGGGCTTACTATGGCTACACCTTC. Protein: CASSEERGAYYGYTF. Full variable domain (missing parts from reference TRBV2 and TRBJ1-2): EPEVTQTPSHQVTQMGQEVILRCVPISNHLYFYWYRQILGQKVEFLVSFYNNEISEKSEIFDDQFSVERPDGSNFTLKIRSTKLEDSAMYFCASSEERGAYYGYTFGSGTRLTVV.

The sample holds one count of this clone. The CDR3 DNA is TGTGCCAGTAGTCTAGCGGGAGGAACCAAAAACATTCAGTACTTC. This sequence encodes CASSLAGGTKNIQYF. The J gene is TRBJ2-4, the V gene TRBV19, with TRBD2 matching over 11 bases. From germline, CDR1 is LNHDA and CDR2 SQIVND (reference sequence). The CDR3 covers 15 residues. The V and J ends lost 5 bases and 2 bases, in that order; junction bases with no gene match: 2.

The rearrangement links TRBV30 to TRBJ1-3; D call uncertain. The CDR3 has 15 residues. In germline, CDR1 is GTSNPN, CDR2 SVGIG (reference sequence). Trimming stripped 2 bases from V and 3 bases from J, with 14 bases between. The DNA for the CDR3 is TGTGCCTGGAGTCCAAATCGACTGCGTGGAAACACCATATATTTT. It translates to CAWSPNRLRGNTIYF. Drawing the rest from reference TRBV30 and TRBJ1-3, the complete variable domain is SQTIHQWPATLVQPVGSPLSLECTVEGTSNPNLYWYRQAAGRGLQLLFYSVGIGQISSEVPQNLSASRPQDRQFILSSKKLLLSDSGFYLCAWSPNRLRGNTIYFGEGSWLTVV.

The CDR3: CASSTLGFGYYEQYV. The CDR3 DNA reads as TGTGCCAGTAGTACTCTTGGGTTTGGGTACTACGAGCAGTACGTC. The chain is built from TRBV19 and TRBJ2-7; D gene unclear. V was shortened by 4 bases and J by 3 bases, with 16 bases between the two germline ends. The CDR3 is 15 residues long. Germline CDR1 and CDR2: LNHDA and SQIVND (reference sequence).

This clone counts as medium-sized. The rearrangement uses TRBV6-5 and TRBJ1-5; 9 bases are shared with TRBD1. The CDR3 has 13 amino acids. CDR1 MNHEY and CDR2 SVGAGI come from the germline V gene. The V segment lost 5 bases and the J segment 11 bases; nucleotides outside the gene matches: 7. The chain's CDR3 is CASSPDRGVSQHF. In DNA, the CDR3 is TGTGCCAGCAGTCCTGACAGGGGGGTGTCCCAGCATTTT.

The rearrangement links TRBV7-2 to TRBJ2-1; perhaps TRBD2 as D (7 bases). This CDR3 spans 17 amino acids. Germline V CDR1 and CDR2: SGHTA, FQGNSA. V was shortened by 1 base and J by 0 bases, with 13 bases between the two germline ends. The chain's CDR3 is CASSLGGAGASYNEQFF. Written as DNA, the CDR3 is TGTGCCAGCAGCTTAGGGGGCGCGGGGGCCTCCTACAATGAGCAGTTCTTC.

This chain links TRBV4-1 with TRBJ1-5; 7 positions agree with TRBD1. This CDR3 contains 16 residues. CDR1 is MGHRA, CDR2 YSYEKL, per germline. V gave up 0 bases and J gave up 5 bases; unmatched junction bases: 7. Here the CDR3 reads CASSQDIQGYYQPQHF. Written as DNA, the CDR3 is TGCGCCAGCAGCCAAGATATACAGGGGTACTATCAGCCCCAGCATTTT.